The next 32 T cell receptor beta chains were all read from a single sample in a study of T cell repertoires in cytomegalovirus infection. Each CDR3 protein gets one entry after TCRdb re-called the reads with MiXCR. This sample has about 210,000 distinct CDR3 sequences, with 6.5% found just once. Sequencing input: PBMCs. All receptors come from a human donor in good health (CMV status not recorded). Some clones in this sample may be carry-over from other donors' samples.

This clonotype was observed a few times. The CDR3 nucleotides are TGTGCCAGCAGCCGAACCACCGGGACTAGCGGGGCTTACGAGCAGTACTTC. It specifies CASSRTTGTSGAYEQYF. V usage is TRBV3-1 and J usage is TRBJ2-7, with 13 bases fitting TRBD2. The CDR3 loop spans 17 amino acids. Germline V gene sequence: CDR1 LGHDT, CDR2 YNNKEL (reference sequence). Trimming took 4 bases from V and 4 from J; bases not matched to a gene: 10.

The chain links TRBV20-1 to TRBJ1-2; no definite D call. The CDR3 has 13 residues. Trimming pared 6 bases from V and 3 bases from J, leaving 14 bases between. Germline V gene data show CDR1 as DFQATT and CDR2 as SNEGSKA (reference sequence). This chain's CDR3 is CSARVASDYGYTF. Written as DNA, the CDR3 is TGCAGTGCCCGGGTGGCATCGGACTATGGCTACACCTTC.

This clonotype was seen many times. The chain links TRBV7-9 to TRBJ2-3; D is unclear. The V end lost 2 bases, the J end lost 4 bases, and 7 bases lay between the germline ends. Germline CDR1 SEHNR, CDR2 FQNEAQ (reference sequence). The CDR3 contains 13 residues. DNA for the CDR3: TGTGCCAGCAGCTTACTGGGATCAGATACGCAGTATTTT. Protein product: CASSLLGSDTQYF.

This clonotype was observed many times. The chain couples TRBV10-3 to TRBJ1-5, with D hard to call. The ends were cut back, 6 bases at V and 4 bases at J, with 10 bases in the middle. This CDR3 is built from 13 residues. CDR1 is ENHRY and CDR2 is SYGVKD in the germline V gene. The CDR3 loop is CAISRDFNQPQHF. Here the CDR3 DNA reads TGTGCCATCAGCCGGGATTTTAATCAGCCCCAGCATTTT.

This clonotype was seen only once. The chain couples TRBV6-4 to TRBJ2-7, with 7 bases identical to TRBD1. The V segment lost 11 bases and the J segment 0 bases; nucleotides outside the gene matches: 4. The CDR3 has 12 amino acids. CDR1 and CDR2 from the germline V gene are MRHNA and SNTAGT. The CDR3 DNA reads as TGTGCCGCAGGGGGTCCCTCCTACGAGCAGTACTTC. This gives the protein CAAGGPSYEQYF.

This clonotype was seen a handful of times. V gene TRBV3-1 combines with J gene TRBJ1-1, with a weak D call TRBD1 (6 bases). V was cut by 2 bases and J by 1 base, with 11 bases left in between. The CDR3 length is 15 residues. Germline CDR1 and CDR2: LGHDT and YNNKEL (reference sequence). The CDR3 protein is CASSQLDRQNTEAFF. The CDR3 nucleotides are TGTGCCAGCAGCCAACTGGACAGACAGAACACTGAAGCTTTCTTT.

There are many counts of this clonotype. The rearrangement uses TRBV11-1 and TRBJ2-1; D gene uncertain. This CDR3 is built from 12 residues. Between the trimmed V and J ends, which lost 4 bases and 8 bases, there was a span of 9 bases. Germline assignment: CDR1 SGHAT and CDR2 FQDESV (reference sequence). The CDR3 here is CASSSSSDEQFF. Written as DNA, the CDR3 is TGTGCCAGCAGCTCGTCCTCGGATGAGCAGTTCTTC.

This clonotype was recorded at least ten times. The CDR3 nucleotides read TGTGCCAGCAGCTTATCGGGACAGATATCACCCCTCCACTTT. Encoded protein: CASSLSGQISPLHF. This chain connects TRBV7-2 to TRBJ1-6; 7 nucleotides line up with TRBD1. V gave up 2 bases and J gave up 10 bases; unmatched junction bases: 5. In germline, CDR1 is SGHTA, CDR2 FQGNSA. The CDR3 totals 14 residues.

This clonotype was counted many times. V gene TRBV6-2 or TRBV6-3 combines with J gene TRBJ2-1; 9 nucleotides align to TRBD1. Germline CDR1 reads MNHEY; CDR2 reads SVGEGT. J lost 6 bases, V lost 10 bases, and 13 bases had no gene match. The CDR3 length is 15 residues. This chain's CDR3 is CANSQAGTGFNEQFF. The DNA for the CDR3 is TGTGCCAACTCCCAGGCCGGGACAGGGTTCAATGAGCAGTTCTTC.

This chain connects TRBV5-5 to TRBJ2-1; TRBD2 matches 9 bases. Germline CDR1 is SGHKS and CDR2 is YYEKEE (reference sequence). The CDR3 totals 16 residues. V lost 3 bases to trimming and J lost 1 base; unmatched junction nucleotides: 5. Here the CDR3 reads CASSSLAGPSYNEQFF. The CDR3 region has the DNA TGTGCCAGCAGCTCGCTAGCGGGGCCTTCCTACAATGAGCAGTTCTTC. Together with reference TRBV5-5 and TRBJ2-1, the CDR3 gives the full variable domain: DAGVTQSPTHLIKTRGQQVTLRCSPISGHKSVSWYQQVLGQGPQFIFQYYEKEERGRGNFPDRFSARQFPNYSSELNVNALLLGDSALYLCASSSLAGPSYNEQFFGPGTRLTVL.

The chain uses TRBV4-3 and TRBJ1-4, with 8 bases matching TRBD1. J gave up 8 bases and V 4 bases, and 12 bases lay outside the gene matches. This CDR3 is built from 16 residues. CDR1 and CDR2 (germline): LGHNA, YSLEER. CDR3 sequence: CASSLSSIGTGEKLFF. CDR3 bases: TGCGCCAGCAGCCTCTCGTCCATCGGGACAGGCGAAAAACTGTTTTTT.

This clonotype was picked up a small number of times. The V call is TRBV4-1, the J call TRBJ2-7; 15 bases fit TRBD2. The CDR3 spans 18 residues. With V trimmed by 4 bases and J by 6 bases, 13 bases remained unmatched. Germline CDR1 reads MGHRA; CDR2 reads YSYEKL. The CDR3 DNA reads TGCGCCAGCAGCCTCTGGACTAGCGGGGGGGATCTCGTTCCCGAGCAGTACTTC. Amino acids: CASSLWTSGGDLVPEQYF.

This clonotype showed up many times. This sequence joins TRBV7-2 and TRBJ1-2; 12 nucleotides match TRBD1. Germline V lookup: CDR1 SGHTA, CDR2 FQGNSA. The CDR3 loop spans 16 amino acids. Unmatched junction bases numbered 5, after V lost 0 bases and J lost 6 bases. The CDR3 DNA sequence: TGTGCCAGCAGCTTAGCTACGGGACAGGGGGCGGATGGCTACACCTTC. It translates to CASSLATGQGADGYTF.

This clonotype was detected many times. The chain combines TRBV5-6 with TRBJ1-1, with D possibly being TRBD1 (6 bases). CDR1 and CDR2 (germline): SGHDT, YYEEEE. The CDR3 contains 18 residues. Trimming took 0 bases from V and 3 from J, leaving 21 bases between them. CDR3 DNA sequence: TGTGCCAGCAGCTTGGCACGTCTGGGGGGCGCTTCGGACACTGAAGCTTTCTTT. It encodes CASSLARLGGASDTEAFF.

This clonotype appeared many times. The chain joins TRBV28 to TRBJ1-2; weak D call: TRBD1 (5 bases). CDR1 and CDR2 (germline): MDHEN, SYDVKM. The length of the CDR3 is 13 residues. The ends were cut back, 3 bases at V and 1 base at J, with 6 bases in the middle. As DNA, the CDR3 is TGTGCCAGCAGTTTTGACAGTAACTATGGCTACACCTTC. This sequence encodes CASSFDSNYGYTF.

This clonotype appeared many times. The chain is built from TRBV7-2 and TRBJ2-3; D uncertain. Trimming left V 5 bases short and J 6 bases short, with 18 bases between. The CDR3 covers 15 residues. The V gene's germline CDR1 is SGHTA and CDR2 FQGNSA. CDR3 in amino acids: CASSPGRPSWDTQYF. CDR3 sequence (DNA): TGTGCCAGCAGCCCAGGTCGACCCTCATGGGATACGCAGTATTTT.

This clonotype has more than one count but fewer than ten. The gene calls are TRBV27 and TRBJ2-1; TRBD2 agrees at 10 bases. With 8 bases clipped from V and 4 bases from J, the junction kept 8 bases outside the gene matches. Germline V gene sequence: CDR1 MNHEY, CDR2 SMNVEV (reference sequence). The CDR3 loop spans 15 amino acids. Here the CDR3 reads CASGSLAGVYNEQFF. CDR3 sequence (DNA): TGTGCCAGCGGCAGTCTAGCGGGGGTATACAATGAGCAGTTCTTC.

V gene TRBV20-1 combines with J gene TRBJ2-7, with TRBD2 as a possible D gene (7 bases). There are 16 residues in the CDR3. Per the germline V gene, CDR1 is DFQATT and CDR2 is SNEGSKA (reference sequence). The V end lost 5 bases, the J end lost 1 base, and 21 bases lay between the germline ends. The CDR3 DNA is TGCAGTGCTGAGGGGGGTTGGAGCGGGACTTCCTACGAGCAGTACTTC. This encodes CSAEGGWSGTSYEQYF.

In this sample, this clonotype turned up many times. This sequence joins TRBV12-3 or TRBV12-4 and TRBJ1-5; D perhaps matches TRBD1 (5 bases). The CDR3 runs 13 residues. Trimming removed 6 bases at V and 7 bases at J, with 13 bases between. The CDR3 sequence is CASRSGHGQPQHF. In DNA form, the CDR3 reads TGTGCCAGCAGATCAGGGCATGGGCAGCCCCAGCATTTT.

J is TRBJ2-7 and V is TRBV27; no definite D call. Germline V gives CDR1 MNHEY, CDR2 SMNVEV (reference sequence). Trimming stripped 6 bases from V and 6 bases from J, with 9 bases between. This CDR3 spans 11 amino acids. The CDR3 nucleotides are TGTGCCAGCAGAGACCTTGTCGAGCAGTACTTC. This translates into CASRDLVEQYF.

This clonotype appeared many times. V usage is TRBV20-1 and J usage is TRBJ2-3; no clear D. The V gene lost 3 bases and the J gene lost 0 bases, with 10 bases spanning the gap. The germline CDR1 and CDR2 sequences are DFQATT and SNEGSKA (reference sequence). The CDR3 length is 14 residues. CDR3 protein: CSASGRPSTDTQYF. Written as DNA, the CDR3 is TGCAGTGCTAGTGGGCGCCCGAGCACAGATACGCAGTATTTT.

This clonotype was picked up many times. As DNA, the CDR3 is TGTGCCAGCGGGAGGATCCTTCGACAGGGGGGATACAATGAGCAGTTCTTC. It encodes CASGRILRQGGYNEQFF. The chain recombines TRBV6-2 or TRBV6-3 with TRBJ2-1; 9 positions match TRBD1. The CDR3 extends over 17 amino acids. Trimming took 8 bases from V and 4 from J; bases not matched to a gene: 15. In germline, CDR1 is MNHEY, CDR2 SVGEGT.

This clonotype was detected ten times or more. This chain uses TRBV6-1 with TRBJ2-5, with 9 bases identical to TRBD2. The CDR3 loop spans 14 amino acids. Germline V gene sequence: CDR1 MNHNS, CDR2 SASEGT. The junction had 3 bases not matched to a gene; V was cut back by 3 bases and J by 4 bases. This CDR3 reads CASSERGGRETQYF. The CDR3 DNA reads TGTGCCAGCAGTGAGCGGGGGGGGCGAGAGACCCAGTACTTC.

This clonotype was counted many times. This chain connects TRBV5-1 to TRBJ2-1, with TRBD2 matching 9 bases. V trimming: 4 bases; J trimming: 3 bases; junction bases outside the gene matches: 5. The CDR3 has 15 residues. Per the germline V gene, CDR1 is SGHRS and CDR2 is YFSETQ. The CDR3 sequence: CASSTSSGVYNEQFF. The CDR3 DNA is TGCGCCAGCAGCACCTCTAGCGGGGTCTACAATGAGCAGTTCTTC.

This clonotype was counted ten times or more. The V gene is TRBV7-2, the J gene TRBJ1-1, with D possibly being TRBD1 (6 bases). V lost 5 bases and J 3 bases, leaving 19 bases between the germline ends. Per the germline V gene, CDR1 is SGHTA and CDR2 is FQGNSA. The CDR3 loop spans 16 amino acids. The CDR3 sequence: CASSLRAARGDTEAFF. In nucleotides, the CDR3 is TGTGCCAGCAGCCTTCGGGCGGCCAGGGGTGACACTGAAGCTTTCTTT. The complete variable domain, with remaining parts taken from reference TRBV7-2 and TRBJ1-1, reads GAGVSQSPSNKVTEKGKDVELRCDPISGHTALYWYRQSLGQGLEFLIYFQGNSAPDKSGLPSDRFSAERTGGSVSTLTIQRTQQEDSAVYLCASSLRAARGDTEAFFGQGTRLTVV.

In its sample, this clonotype was seen many times. The V call is TRBV6-2 or TRBV6-3, the J call TRBJ2-7; D is undetermined. There are 14 residues in the CDR3. The germline V and J ends were trimmed by 6 bases and 0 bases, with 12 bases remaining between them. CDR1 and CDR2 (germline): MNHEY, SVGEGT. This chain's CDR3 is CASSRTLSSYEQYF. DNA for the CDR3: TGTGCCAGCAGCCGGACCCTCAGCTCCTACGAGCAGTACTTC.

In this sample, this clonotype turned up many times. The chain is built from TRBV7-2 and TRBJ1-2, with D hard to call. The V and J ends lost 5 bases and 4 bases respectively, with 5 bases between them. Germline CDR1 and CDR2: SGHTA and FQGNSA. The CDR3 contains 11 residues. The CDR3 DNA reads as TGTGCCAGCAGCCCAATCTATGGCTACACCTTC. Its translation is CASSPIYGYTF.

This clonotype was seen a handful of times. The chain carries TRBV20-1 and TRBJ2-2; perhaps TRBD2 as D (6 bases). CDR1 is DFQATT, CDR2 SNEGSKA, per germline (reference sequence). The CDR3 has 14 amino acids. V dropped 5 bases and J dropped 3 bases, with 13 bases sitting between them. DNA of the CDR3: TGCAGTGCTCGGGACTTCGGACACACCGGGGAGCTGTTTTTT. Its translation: CSARDFGHTGELFF.

The table lists this clonotype with a few counts. The V call is TRBV24-1, the J call TRBJ2-2; TRBD1 matches at 8 bases. J gave up 0 bases and V 4 bases, and 12 bases lay outside the gene matches. Germline V lookup: CDR1 KGHDR, CDR2 SFDVKD. The CDR3 covers 19 residues. DNA of the CDR3: TGTGCCACCAGTGAACCCTCCGGACAGGGAAGCACGAACACCGGGGAGCTGTTTTTT. Residues: CATSEPSGQGSTNTGELFF.

This clonotype was counted many times. The J gene is TRBJ2-5, the V gene TRBV20-1; D is possibly TRBD1 (6 bases). There are 13 residues in the CDR3. V shed 6 bases and J shed 1 base, with 12 bases lying between them. Germline V gives CDR1 DFQATT, CDR2 SNEGSKA (reference sequence). CDR3 coding DNA: TGCAGTGCCCTGCGAGGGGGCCAAGAGACCCAGTACTTC. Its protein is CSALRGGQETQYF.

This clonotype was found many times. The chain carries TRBV6-1 and TRBJ1-1; perhaps TRBD1 as D (6 bases). Germline-derived CDR1 and CDR2 are MNHNS and SASEGT. Trimming shortened V by 6 bases and J by 1 base, and 9 bases separated the two germline ends. This CDR3 is built from 13 residues. The CDR3 here is CASSMGQNTEAFF. In nucleotides, the CDR3 is TGTGCCAGCAGCATGGGACAGAACACTGAAGCTTTCTTT.

This clonotype occurred many times. This rearrangement joins TRBV9 to TRBJ2-1; 9 bases line up with TRBD2. V shed 9 bases and J 3 bases; nucleotides not matched to a gene: 7. The CDR3 has 14 residues. Germline V CDR1 and CDR2: SGDLS, YYNGEE. This CDR3 is CATGAGGNYNEQFF. The CDR3 region has the DNA TGTGCCACTGGCGCGGGGGGGAACTACAATGAGCAGTTCTTC.